This passage covers 11 T cell receptor beta chains from one sample sequenced in a study of a mutant IDH1 vaccine in newly diagnosed glioma. Assay: immunoSEQ multiplex PCR; the TCRdb copy retains only in-frame clones and omits some. The repertoire includes roughly 35,000 clones, approximately 91% of them detected once, and around 5% sits in the top ten. The sample's time point: baseline, week 1 (first vaccination visit). Treatment described: pre-vaccination baseline after standard-of-care therapy. The starting material was PBMCs, obtained from a glioma patient treated with radiotherapy, temozolomide or both. The receptors come from a woman aged 40-49 years with glioma.

The rearrangement links TRBV5-1 to TRBJ2-3; D is unresolved. Trimming removed 3 bases at V and 0 bases at J, with 2 bases between. This CDR3 has 12 residues. Germline V lookup: CDR1 SGHRS, CDR2 YFSETQ. CDR3 in amino acids: CASSYSTDTQYF. The CDR3 DNA reads as TGCGCCAGCAGCTATAGCACAGATACGCAGTATTTT.

The rearrangement uses TRBV29-1 and TRBJ1-2; D gene unclear. Germline CDR1 is SQVTM and CDR2 is ANQGSEA. The V end lost 1 base, the J end lost 7 bases, and 10 bases lay between the germline ends. This CDR3 comprises 12 residues. CDR3 coding DNA: TGCAGCGTTGAAGTTGATAGGGCTGGCTACACCTTC. Protein: CSVEVDRAGYTF.

The gene calls are TRBV19 and TRBJ2-1; D call uncertain. The CDR3 totals 12 residues. CDR1 is LNHDA, CDR2 SQIVND, per germline (reference sequence). Trimming took 7 bases from V and 3 from J, leaving 7 bases between them. CDR3 DNA sequence: TGTGCCAGTATGGGTCTCTACAATGAGCAGTTCTTC. Protein product: CASMGLYNEQFF.

This clone appeared once. This chain links TRBV5-1 with TRBJ2-1; tentative D call: TRBD2 (6 bases). This CDR3 region has 16 residues. The germline V and J ends were trimmed by 4 bases and 1 base, with 15 bases remaining between them. Germline V gene data show CDR1 as SGHRS and CDR2 as YFSETQ. The CDR3 spells CASSGFGGGSYNEQFF. CDR3 coding DNA: TGCGCCAGCAGCGGGTTCGGCGGAGGGTCCTACAATGAGCAGTTCTTC.

There are a few counts of this clone. The V call is TRBV4-1, the J call TRBJ2-1; D not resolved. The CDR3 is 13 residues long. The V and J ends lost 1 base and 5 bases respectively, with 6 bases between them. Germline assignment: CDR1 MGHRA and CDR2 YSYEKL. CDR3 sequence (DNA): TGCGCCAGCAGCCAAGGAACAGACAATGAGCAGTTCTTC. It is translated as CASSQGTDNEQFF.

The chain uses TRBV2 and TRBJ1-4; D gene unclear. Germline-derived CDR1 and CDR2 are SNHLY and FYNNEI. The CDR3 has 12 residues. V shed 7 bases and J shed 8 bases, with 11 bases lying between them. The CDR3 protein is CASNMDLEKLFF. The CDR3 nucleotides read TGTGCCAGCAATATGGATCTAGAAAAACTGTTTTTT.

V is TRBV10-1 and J is TRBJ2-5; no clear D. There are 13 residues in the CDR3. V shed 3 bases and J shed 5 bases, with 10 bases lying between them. The germline V gene has CDR1 WNHNN and CDR2 SYGVQD (reference sequence). CDR3 nucleotide sequence: TGCGCCAGCAGTGATGAGTTATCCGAGACCCAGTACTTC. Its translation is CASSDELSETQYF.

This CDR3 is CASSPRDRANSPLHF. The DNA for the CDR3 is TGTGCCAGCAGTCCCCGGGACAGGGCCAATTCACCCCTCCACTTT. The V gene is TRBV6-1, the J gene TRBJ1-6; 9 bases fit TRBD1. This CDR3 spans 15 amino acids. The V segment lost 5 bases and the J segment 7 bases; nucleotides outside the gene matches: 6. Germline V gene data show CDR1 as MNHNS and CDR2 as SASEGT.

This clone was detected a few times. CDR3 protein: CASSEVGQGARGQPQHF. CDR3 sequence (DNA): TGTGCCAGCAGTGAAGTAGGACAGGGGGCAAGGGGGCAGCCCCAGCATTTT. The J gene is TRBJ1-5, the V gene TRBV6-1; 11 nucleotides align to TRBD1. Trimming at V came to 1 base and at J to 7 bases, leaving 9 bases not matched to a gene. Germline-derived CDR1 and CDR2 are MNHNS and SASEGT. The CDR3 spans 17 residues.

The gene calls are TRBV4-2 and TRBJ1-2, with D perhaps TRBD1 (5 bases). Germline CDR1 LGHNA, CDR2 YNFKEQ. The CDR3 contains 14 residues. The V and J ends lost 4 bases and 4 bases respectively, with 13 bases between them. CDR3 bases: TGTGCCAGCAGCCCCCGGTCAGGGATCTATGGCTACACCTTC. It translates to CASSPRSGIYGYTF.

This clone has just a few counts. The chain joins TRBV7-9 to TRBJ1-4; D may be TRBD1 (5 bases). This CDR3 spans 15 amino acids. Between the trimmed V and J ends, which lost 6 bases and 2 bases, there was a span of 13 bases. CDR1 and CDR2 from the germline V gene are SEHNR and FQNEAQ (reference sequence). The CDR3: CASSFNRMTNEKLFF. The CDR3 DNA sequence: TGTGCCAGCAGTTTTAACAGGATGACTAATGAAAAACTGTTTTTT.